Reported below is one TCR beta chain. The antigen is not known. The sample comes from a study of T cells expressing NK-cell markers. Study-wide context: Just one sequenced donor of eight was HCMV-seronegative, while seven were seropositive.

TCRdb reworked the 5' RACE reads into one entry per CDR3 protein, no DNA. This sample contains about 440,000 distinct CDR3 sequences. Whole-study findings and limits: Specificity for HCMV among expanded NKG2C+ T cell clones was not established.

The CDR3 contains 16 residues. Per germline, CDR1 SGHRS and CDR2 YFSETQ. Specimen: blood T cells: a sorted CD56 or NKG2C T cell subset, CD4+ or CD8+ T cells, or bulk PBMC T cells (not recorded which). The source of this sequence is a woman between 18 and 70 years old in good health. V usage is TRBV5-1 and J usage is TRBJ2-1; checking the TCRdb D call of TRBD2 is not possible without DNA. CDR3 sequence: CASSPQTSGSYNEQFF.